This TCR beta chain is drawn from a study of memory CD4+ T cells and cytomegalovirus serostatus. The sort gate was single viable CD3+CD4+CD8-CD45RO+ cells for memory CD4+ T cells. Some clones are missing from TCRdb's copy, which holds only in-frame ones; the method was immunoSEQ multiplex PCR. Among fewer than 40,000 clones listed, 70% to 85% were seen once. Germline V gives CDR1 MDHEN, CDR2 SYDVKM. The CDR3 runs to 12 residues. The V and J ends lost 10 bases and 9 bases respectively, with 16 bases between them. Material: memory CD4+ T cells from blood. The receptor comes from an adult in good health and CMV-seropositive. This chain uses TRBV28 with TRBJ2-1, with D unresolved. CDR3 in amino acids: CATATTVGEQFF. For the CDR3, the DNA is TGTGCCACCGCGACCACTGTTGGTGAGCAGTTCTTC.